One sample yielded the 19 T cell receptor beta chains listed below, sequenced in a study of T-cell reconstitution after alpha-beta-depleted transplantation in children. Preparation of the TCRbeta library was carried out with unique molecular identifiers. TCRdb processed the PCR reads anew with MiXCR; each CDR3 protein has one entry. The top ten clones hold 13% to 15% of a sample with about 460,000 distinct CDR3 sequences, roughly 10% of them seen once. The sample in question was PBMCs, mostly from graft donor cells, obtained 180 days after TCRalphabeta/CD19-depleted stem cell transplant. The receptor set was obtained from a female patient aged 2 to 10 who had a stem cell transplant for aplastic anemia, so the T cells may come from the graft donor.

This clonotype has more than one count but fewer than ten. This chain connects TRBV12-3 or TRBV12-4 to TRBJ2-2, with 8 bases matching TRBD2. The CDR3 spans 17 residues. V gave up 5 bases and J gave up 6 bases; unmatched junction bases: 14. The CDR3, as DNA: TGTGCCAGCAGTCCCCCCACGTCAGCGGGAGATTCCGGGGAGCTGTTTTTT. It encodes CASSPPTSAGDSGELFF.

This chain connects TRBV3-1 to TRBJ2-7; 9 bases match TRBD1. This CDR3 region has 15 residues. The trim removed 4 bases at V and 4 bases at J, leaving 8 bases unmatched. Germline-derived CDR1 and CDR2 are LGHDT and YNNKEL (reference sequence). The CDR3 reads CASSPGTGMEYEQYF. CDR3 nucleotide sequence: TGTGCCAGCAGCCCCGGGACAGGGATGGAGTACGAGCAGTACTTC.

The J gene is TRBJ2-6, the V gene TRBV4-3, with D maybe TRBD1 (5 bases). V was shortened by 8 bases and J by 0 bases, with 11 bases between the two germline ends. Germline assignment: CDR1 LGHNA and CDR2 YSLEER. This CDR3 region has 15 residues. CDR3 nucleotide sequence: TGCGCCAGCGGCAGGGTGGGCTCTGGGGCCAACGTCCTGACTTTC. It translates to CASGRVGSGANVLTF.

CDR3 DNA sequence: TGTGCCAGCAGCCCGGGGACAGCTAGTATTAGCACCTACGAGCAGTACTTC. Translation: CASSPGTASISTYEQYF. The chain combines TRBV7-3 with TRBJ2-7; TRBD1 matches at 7 bases. CDR3 length: 17 amino acids. From germline, CDR1 is SGHTA and CDR2 FQGTGA. After removal of 5 bases from V and 2 bases from J, the junction contained 15 bases not matched to a gene. The whole variable domain, filled in from reference TRBV7-3 and TRBJ2-7, reads GAGVSQTPSNKVTEKGKYVELRCDPISGHTALYWYRQSLGQGPEFLIYFQGTGAADDSGLPNDRFFAVRPEGSVSTLKIQRTERGDSAVYLCASSPGTASISTYEQYFGPGTRLTVT.

Remarks on this clonotype: A junction end diverges from the germline sequence, so it may reflect a read error. The CDR3 sequence is CPSSPGPGHRNEKLFF. The CDR3 nucleotides are TGTCCCAGCAGCCCCGGGCCGGGACACCGTAATGAAAAACTGTTTTTT. The chain employs TRBV7-9 and TRBJ1-4, with a tentative D call TRBD1 (6 bases). The CDR3 extends over 16 amino acids. Germline assignment: CDR1 SEHNR and CDR2 FQNEAQ (reference sequence).

A few counts support this clonotype. The J gene is TRBJ2-1, the V gene TRBV15; 9 bases align to TRBD2. V was pared by 5 bases and J by 7 bases, with 15 bases of the junction left unmatched. Looked up from germline, CDR1 is LNHNV and CDR2 is YYDKDF (reference sequence). The CDR3 has 17 residues. The CDR3 region is CATSPDRVGGGANEQFF. CDR3 DNA: TGTGCCACCAGCCCAGACAGGGTCGGCGGGGGGGCAAATGAGCAGTTCTTC.

Comment on this clonotype: The junction does not match germline at one end; this may be a read error. The chain recombines TRBV6-5 with TRBJ2-6; D may be TRBD1 (6 bases). Germline V gene data show CDR1 as MNHEY and CDR2 as SVGAGI. This CDR3 has 17 residues. The CDR3 region is CASTYSSSGAGANALTF. DNA of the CDR3: TGTGCCAGCACTTACTCGAGCTCAGGGGCTGGGGCCAACGCCCTGACTTTC.

V is TRBV12-3 or TRBV12-4 and J is TRBJ2-3; 7 bases match TRBD2. V lost 5 bases, J lost 2 bases, and 4 bases stayed unmatched. This CDR3 spans 14 amino acids. CDR3 in amino acids: CASSPSGITDTQYF. CDR3 DNA: TGTGCCAGCAGTCCGAGCGGGATCACAGATACGCAGTATTTT.

This clonotype has only a few counts. This chain joins TRBV28 and TRBJ2-5; either TRBD1 or TRBD2 may fit D (6 bases each). The germline V and J ends were trimmed by 5 bases and 4 bases, with 14 bases remaining between them. Germline V lookup: CDR1 MDHEN, CDR2 SYDVKM. CDR3 size: 14 residues. CDR3 protein: CASSITGRTETQYF. CDR3 coding DNA: TGTGCCAGCAGTATTACAGGGAGGACAGAGACCCAGTACTTC.

This clonotype was observed many times. The chain links TRBV5-5 to TRBJ1-4; D not certain. The CDR3 length is 13 residues. V lost 4 bases, J lost 8 bases, and 12 bases lay in between. Germline V CDR1 and CDR2: SGHKS, YYEKEE (reference sequence). In nucleotides, the CDR3 is TGTGCCAGCAGCCCTCAAAGAGGAGAAAAACTGTTTTTT. It encodes CASSPQRGEKLFF.

V and J are TRBV7-2 and TRBJ1-5, with D maybe TRBD1 (6 bases). The V end was cut by 0 bases, the J end by 3 bases, with 9 bases between. The CDR3 consists of 15 residues. Germline V gene sequence: CDR1 SGHTA, CDR2 FQGNSA. The CDR3 DNA is TGTGCCAGCAGCTTAGCAGGGACACTCAATCAGCCCCAGCATTTT. It codes for CASSLAGTLNQPQHF.

The chain links TRBV7-2 to TRBJ1-2, with a weak D call TRBD1 (6 bases). Germline values: CDR1 SGHTA, CDR2 FQGNSA. V lost 5 bases and J lost 3, with 19 bases in between. The CDR3 is 16 residues long. CDR3 region: CASSLYRPGADYGYTF. The CDR3 DNA follows: TGTGCCAGCAGCCTTTACCGGCCGGGGGCTGACTATGGCTACACCTTC.

This clonotype occurred a few times. This sequence joins TRBV5-1 and TRBJ1-1; D uncertain. Trimming took 0 bases from V and 0 from J, leaving 15 bases between them. The CDR3 loop spans 17 amino acids. Per the germline V gene, CDR1 is SGHRS and CDR2 is YFSETQ. The CDR3 loop is CASSLGSFIVMNTEAFF. CDR3 DNA: TGCGCCAGCAGCTTGGGGTCGTTTATAGTAATGAACACTGAAGCTTTCTTT.

The V and J genes are TRBV5-1 and TRBJ2-3; TRBD1 is a possible D gene (6 bases). The CDR3 runs 17 residues. Trimming pared 4 bases from V and 2 bases from J, leaving 20 bases between. Per germline, CDR1 SGHRS and CDR2 YFSETQ. The CDR3 nucleotides read TGCGCCAGCAGCCGCAGGGGTGGATCGGGACCCACAGATACGCAGTATTTT. It encodes CASSRRGGSGPTDTQYF. Variable domain in full (rest from reference TRBV5-1 and TRBJ2-3): KAGVTQTPRYLIKTRGQQVTLSCSPISGHRSVSWYQQTPGQGLQFLFEYFSETQRNKGNFPGRFSGRQFSNSRSEMNVSTLELGDSALYLCASSRRGGSGPTDTQYFGPGTRLTVL.

V usage is TRBV7-8 and J usage is TRBJ1-2, with 8 bases fitting TRBD1. V trimming: 4 bases; J trimming: 5 bases; junction bases outside the gene matches: 12. The CDR3 loop spans 16 amino acids. Germline CDR1 reads SGHVS; CDR2 reads FQNEAQ. CDR3 in amino acids: CASSSFRDRRRYGYTF. For the CDR3, the DNA is TGTGCCAGCAGCTCATTTCGGGACAGGCGCCGATATGGCTACACCTTC.

In this sample, this clonotype turned up a few times. The chain joins TRBV9 to TRBJ2-7; 9 nucleotides match TRBD2. The CDR3 extends over 14 amino acids. Germline trimming cut 0 bases from V and 4 bases from J; bases unmatched to any gene: 2. Germline CDR1 reads SGDLS; CDR2 reads YYNGEE. The CDR3 sequence: CASSVATSGYEQYF. The DNA for the CDR3 is TGTGCCAGCAGCGTAGCAACTAGCGGGTACGAGCAGTACTTC.

This clonotype was seen a handful of times. This CDR3 is CASSLEAGRGYGYTF. The CDR3 DNA follows: TGTGCCAGCAGTCTTGAGGCAGGGAGAGGCTATGGCTACACCTTC. This chain links TRBV5-6 with TRBJ1-2; D may be TRBD1 (5 bases). The length of the CDR3 is 15 residues. Per germline, CDR1 SGHDT and CDR2 YYEEEE. Trimming shortened V by 5 bases and J by 4 bases, and 18 bases separated the two germline ends.

The chain combines TRBV5-1 with TRBJ2-1, with 7 bases lining up with TRBD2. The V segment lost 7 bases and the J segment 1 base; nucleotides outside the gene matches: 14. Germline V gene data show CDR1 as SGHRS and CDR2 as YFSETQ. The CDR3 covers 17 residues. CDR3 coding DNA: TGCGCCAGCGTAGCGGGTGAAGGTTGGTGGTCCTACAATGAGCAGTTCTTC. Protein sequence: CASVAGEGWWSYNEQFF.

This clonotype was seen repeatedly, ten times or more. The V gene is TRBV12-3 or TRBV12-4, the J gene TRBJ1-2; D not certain. This CDR3 has 13 amino acids. Trimming shortened V by 3 bases and J by 3 bases, and 8 bases separated the two germline ends. DNA for the CDR3: TGTGCCAGCAGTTTTAACAGTTACTATGGCTACACCTTC. This encodes CASSFNSYYGYTF.